This is a list of T cell receptor beta chains from one sample in a study of T cell responses to AZD1222 COVID-19 vaccine. Profiling relied on immunoSEQ multiplex PCR, and the TCRdb table lists in-frame clones only, not all of them. Found here are some 120,000 clones, roughly 90% of them singletons; the top ten hold approximately 4.2%. The starting material was peripheral blood, obtained on day 0 of AZD1222 vaccination. These receptors were obtained from an adult in good health. Both conserved end residues are part of each CDR3. The D gene is left open where the match is weak. Not all rows give a size; the values are once, few, many and, for expanded clones, a class.

V gene	J gene	clone size	D gene	CDR3 length	CDR3 protein	CDR3 DNA
TRBV24-1	TRBJ1-2	NA	TRBD1	15	CATSDPPGTGNGYTF	TGTGCCACCAGTGATCCCCCCGGGACAGGGAATGGCTACACCTTC
TRBV5-5	TRBJ1-2	NA	NA	16	CASSLTGGFENYGYTF	TGTGCCAGCAGCTTGACGGGGGGATTTGAGAACTATGGCTACACCTTC
TRBV27	TRBJ1-2	NA	NA	16	CASRLTQGGLNYGYTF	TGTGCCAGCAGGCTCACTCAGGGCGGACTTAACTATGGCTACACCTTC
TRBV30	TRBJ2-1	NA	TRBD2	19	CAWSTTSPPGRAGIYEQFF	TGTGCCTGGAGTACCACAAGCCCCCCCGGGAGGGCCGGTATCTATGAGCAGTTCTTC
TRBV4-3	TRBJ1-2	NA	NA	15	CASSQKGGDYYGYTF	TGCGCCAGCAGCCAAAAAGGGGGGGACTACTATGGCTACACCTTC
TRBV9	TRBJ1-4	NA	NA	15	CASSVVQGTDEKLFF	TGTGCCAGCAGCGTAGTTCAGGGGACGGATGAAAAACTGTTTTTT
TRBV3-1/TRBV3-2	TRBJ2-7	NA	TRBD2	15	CASSQSLAGGYEQYF	TGTGCCAGCAGCCAATCCCTAGCGGGGGGTTACGAGCAGTACTTC
TRBV10-3	TRBJ1-4	NA	TRBD1	17	CAISPGQGLRANEKLFF	TGTGCCATCAGTCCGGGACAGGGGCTGAGGGCTAATGAAAAACTGTTTTTT
TRBV6-5	TRBJ1-5	NA	TRBD1	14	CASSRGQWNQPQHF	TGTGCCAGCAGCCGGGGACAGTGGAATCAGCCCCAGCATTTT
TRBV5-1	TRBJ2-7	NA	TRBD2	15	CASSLALAAYYEQYF	TGCGCCAGCAGCTTGGCACTAGCGGCATATTACGAGCAGTACTTC
TRBV11-2	TRBJ2-1	once	NA	14	CASSLWTRDNEQFF	TGTGCCAGCAGCCTCTGGACTCGCGACAATGAGCAGTTCTTC
TRBV7-8	TRBJ1-5	few	NA	14	CASSLMPGKQPQHF	TGTGCCAGCAGCTTAATGCCGGGGAAACAGCCCCAGCATTTT
TRBV4-2	TRBJ2-7	NA	TRBD2	14	CASSPPGGTYEQYF	TGTGCCAGCAGTCCCCCGGGGGGAACCTACGAGCAGTACTTC
TRBV30	TRBJ2-5	NA	TRBD2	14	CAWSPAGELETQYF	TGTGCCTGGAGCCCAGCGGGAGAGTTAGAGACCCAGTACTTC
TRBV7-9	TRBJ1-3	NA	NA	13	CASSHGGGNTIYF	TGTGCCAGCAGCCATGGAGGGGGAAACACCATATATTTT
TRBV4-1	TRBJ1-1	NA	NA	14	CASSQGTLNSEAFF	TGCGCCAGCAGCCAAGGGACGCTAAATTCTGAAGCTTTCTTT
TRBV6-5	TRBJ1-2	NA	TRBD1	14	CASTEGGWVYGYTF	TGTGCCAGCACCGAAGGGGGCTGGGTCTATGGCTACACCTTC
TRBV6-2/TRBV6-3	TRBJ1-4	NA	TRBD1	14	CASSSGTGDEKLFF	TGTGCCAGCAGTTCCGGGACAGGGGATGAAAAACTGTTTTTT
TRBV11-3	TRBJ2-1	NA	TRBD1	14	CASSHRDRANEQFF	TGTGCCAGCAGCCACCGGGACAGGGCCAATGAGCAGTTCTTC
TRBV7-6	TRBJ1-1	NA	NA	16	CASSLEAGTVNTEAFF	TGTGCCAGCAGCTTAGAGGCCGGGACGGTGAACACTGAAGCTTTCTTT
TRBV10-3	TRBJ2-7	NA	TRBD1	15	CAISGGTGGVYEQYF	TGTGCCATCAGTGGAGGGACAGGGGGGGTGTACGAGCAGTACTTC
TRBV7-2	TRBJ1-5	NA	NA	11	CASSLGGGMHF	TGTGCCAGCAGCTTGGGAGGAGGGATGCATTTT
TRBV6-4	TRBJ1-1	NA	NA	12	CASSDSTGRAFF	TGTGCCAGCAGTGACTCGACGGGACGGGCTTTCTTT
TRBV7-2	TRBJ2-5	NA	NA	18	CASSPGVRQGLYQETQYF	TGTGCCAGCAGCCCGGGGGTGAGGCAGGGGTTGTACCAAGAGACCCAGTACTTC
TRBV6-6	TRBJ2-7	NA	TRBD2	15	CASRPQLAGSYEQYF	TGTGCCAGCAGACCCCAACTAGCGGGGAGCTACGAGCAGTACTTC
TRBV4-2	TRBJ2-1	NA	TRBD2	15	CASSPLAGVHNEQFF	TGTGCCAGCAGCCCACTAGCGGGAGTGCACAATGAGCAGTTCTTC
TRBV11-3	TRBJ2-1	NA	TRBD2	17	CASSPGPGRESTNEQFF	TGTGCCAGCAGCCCCGGCCCCGGGCGGGAGAGCACCAATGAGCAGTTCTTC
TRBV7-9	TRBJ1-6	NA	NA	15	CASSSRPLVYPPLHF	TGTGCCAGCAGCTCCCGACCCTTAGTTTATCCACCCCTCCACTTT
TRBV12-3/TRBV12-4	TRBJ1-4	NA	NA	13	CASRPGGNEKLFF	TGTGCCAGCCGACCTGGGGGTAATGAAAAACTGTTTTTT
TRBV27	TRBJ1-1	NA	NA	14	CASSLARLNTEAFF	TGTGCCAGCAGTTTAGCGCGGTTGAACACTGAAGCTTTCTTT
TRBV5-6	TRBJ2-7	NA	NA	13	CASSLLTAYEQYF	TGTGCCAGCAGCTTGTTGACCGCCTACGAGCAGTACTTC
TRBV6-2/TRBV6-3	TRBJ2-1	NA	NA	18	CASSYLGRDPKFYNEQFF	TGTGCCAGCAGTTACTTGGGCAGGGATCCTAAATTCTACAATGAGCAGTTCTTC
TRBV9	TRBJ2-5	few	NA	14	CASSVVARGETQYF	TGTGCCAGCAGCGTGGTAGCCAGGGGAGAGACCCAGTACTTC
TRBV6-4	TRBJ2-2	NA	TRBD1	14	CASSQQGATGELFF	TGTGCCAGCAGTCAACAGGGGGCAACCGGGGAGCTGTTTTTT
TRBV7-3	TRBJ2-3	NA	TRBD2	13	CASSLRGGDTQYF	TGTGCCAGCAGCCTCCGGGGGGGAGATACGCAGTATTTT
TRBV3-1/TRBV3-2	TRBJ1-4	NA	NA	12	CASSTLSEKLFF	TGTGCCAGCAGCACTCTCAGCGAAAAACTGTTTTTT
TRBV7-9	TRBJ1-1	NA	TRBD1	14	CASSTGQVNTEAFF	TGTGCCAGCAGTACGGGACAGGTGAACACTGAAGCTTTCTTT
TRBV19	TRBJ1-1	NA	TRBD1	15	CASRRQGRLNTEAFF	TGTGCCAGTAGGAGACAGGGACGATTGAACACTGAAGCTTTCTTT
TRBV5-1	TRBJ2-3	NA	TRBD2	17	CASSSWTSGSAGDTQYF	TGCGCCAGCAGCTCGTGGACTAGCGGGTCGGCGGGGGATACGCAGTATTTT
TRBV18	TRBJ1-1	NA	NA	18	CASSPGFSGNSMNTEAFF	TGTGCCAGCTCACCAGGGTTTTCTGGGAACAGCATGAACACTGAAGCTTTCTTT
TRBV3-1/TRBV3-2	TRBJ1-2	NA	NA	11	CASSSEYGYTF	TGTGCCAGCAGCTCGGAATATGGCTACACCTTC
TRBV5-6	TRBJ2-2	NA	NA	14	CASRSGTNTGELFF	TGTGCCAGCAGGTCCGGGACCAACACCGGGGAGCTGTTTTTT
TRBV28	TRBJ2-2	NA	NA	12	CASSFGGGELFF	TGTGCCAGCAGTTTCGGAGGCGGGGAGCTGTTTTTT
TRBV5-1	TRBJ1-2	NA	TRBD1	14	CASSDSPDRGGWTF	TGCGCCAGCAGCGATAGTCCAGACAGGGGGGGTTGGACCTTC
TRBV6-1	TRBJ1-2	NA	NA	11	CASSELDGYTF	TGTGCCAGCAGTGAACTGGATGGCTACACCTTC
TRBV19	TRBJ1-5	NA	NA	16	CASSITGGPINQPQHF	TGTGCCAGTAGTATAACTGGGGGACCGATAAATCAGCCCCAGCATTTT
TRBV18	TRBJ2-3	NA	NA	14	CASSPEQITDTQYF	TGTGCCAGCTCACCAGAACAGATCACAGATACGCAGTATTTT